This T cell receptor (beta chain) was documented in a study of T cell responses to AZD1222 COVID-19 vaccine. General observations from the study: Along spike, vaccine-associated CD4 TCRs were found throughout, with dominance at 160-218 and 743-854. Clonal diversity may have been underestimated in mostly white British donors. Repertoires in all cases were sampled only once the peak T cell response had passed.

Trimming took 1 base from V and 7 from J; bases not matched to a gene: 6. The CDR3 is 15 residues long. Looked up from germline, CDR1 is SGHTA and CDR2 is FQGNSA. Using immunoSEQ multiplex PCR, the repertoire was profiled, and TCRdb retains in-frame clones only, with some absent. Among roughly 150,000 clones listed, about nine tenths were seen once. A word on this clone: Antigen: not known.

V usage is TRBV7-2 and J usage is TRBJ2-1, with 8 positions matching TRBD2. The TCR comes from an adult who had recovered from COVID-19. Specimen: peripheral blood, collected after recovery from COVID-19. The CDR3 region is CASSLESAGVNEQFF. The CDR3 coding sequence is TGTGCCAGCAGCTTAGAATCAGCGGGAGTAAATGAGCAGTTCTTC.